These 23 T cell receptor beta chains share one sample of origin, sequenced in a study of T cell responses to AZD1222 COVID-19 vaccine. Only in-frame clones appear in the TCRdb table, and some are missing; sequencing was by immunoSEQ multiplex PCR. The sample lists roughly 170,000 clones; 90% to 95% were seen once. The input for sequencing was peripheral blood, taken 28 days after the second AZD1222 dose. These receptors all come from an adult who received the AZD1222 COVID-19 vaccine.

The rearrangement links TRBV12-3 or TRBV12-4 to TRBJ1-2; no definite D call. CDR3 size: 13 residues. Trimming removed 7 bases from V and 4 bases from J, with 13 bases in between. This CDR3 is CASTPTGSYGYTF. For the CDR3, the DNA is TGTGCCAGCACCCCAACTGGGAGCTATGGCTACACCTTC.

The genes are TRBV3-1 (or the pseudogene TRBV3-2) and TRBJ1-1; D remains ambiguous. This CDR3 region has 15 residues. Looked up from germline, CDR1 is LGHDT and CDR2 is YNNKEL (reference sequence). V was trimmed by 5 bases and J by 1 base, leaving 14 bases between them. CDR3 sequence reads: CASSAKGLRNTEAFF. The CDR3 region has the DNA TGTGCCAGCAGCGCCAAGGGTCTCAGGAACACTGAAGCTTTCTTT.

The chain carries TRBV29-1 and TRBJ1-1; 8 positions agree with TRBD1. CDR3 length: 12 amino acids. V lost 0 bases to trimming and J lost 6 bases; unmatched junction nucleotides: 0. CDR1 and CDR2 from the germline V gene are SQVTM and ANQGSEA. CDR3: CSVEDRGPEAFF. Here the CDR3 DNA reads TGCAGCGTTGAAGACAGGGGGCCTGAAGCTTTCTTT.

The chain joins TRBV9 to TRBJ1-2; 7 bases line up with TRBD1. V was clipped by 0 bases and J by 4 bases; unmatched bases: 3. Germline assignment: CDR1 SGDLS and CDR2 YYNGEE. The CDR3 runs to 14 residues. CDR3 loop: CASSVEGAGYGYTF. The CDR3 coding sequence is TGTGCCAGCAGCGTAGAGGGGGCTGGCTATGGCTACACCTTC.

This chain joins TRBV5-5 and TRBJ1-2; D gene ambiguous. The CDR3 has 14 amino acids. V was clipped by 4 bases and J by 0 bases, with 10 bases between them. Germline V lookup: CDR1 SGHKS, CDR2 YYEKEE (reference sequence). CDR3: CASSEVNPNYGYTF. The DNA of the CDR3 is TGTGCCAGCAGCGAGGTGAACCCTAACTATGGCTACACCTTC.

The chain combines TRBV28 with TRBJ1-5, with D maybe TRBD1 (5 bases). This CDR3 region has 15 residues. The V gene's germline CDR1 is MDHEN and CDR2 SYDVKM. With 6 bases removed from V and 3 bases from J, the gap between germline ends came to 15 bases. The CDR3, as DNA: TGTGCCAGCAGCTCCCTAGGGGAGTTCAATCAGCCCCAGCATTTT. Translation: CASSSLGEFNQPQHF. Full variable domain (rest looked up from reference TRBV28 and TRBJ1-5): DVKVTQSSRYLVKRTGEKVFLECVQDMDHENMFWYRQDPGLGLRLIYFSYDVKMKEKGDIPEGYSVSREKKERFSLILESASTNQTSMYLCASSSLGEFNQPQHFGDGTRLSIL.

The chain recombines TRBV7-3 with TRBJ2-1; 9 bases agree with TRBD2. The CDR3 runs 17 residues. Losses at the gene ends were 5 bases for V and 1 base for J; bases not matched to a gene: 9. Per the germline V gene, CDR1 is SGHTA and CDR2 is FQGTGA. The chain's CDR3 is CASSPMTSGISYNEQFF. CDR3 in DNA: TGTGCCAGCAGCCCGATGACTAGCGGAATATCCTACAATGAGCAGTTCTTC.

This clone has a handful of counts. The genes are TRBV7-3 and TRBJ1-6; possible D gene TRBD1, 5 bases. CDR1 is SGHTA, CDR2 FQGTGA, per germline. V gave up 5 bases and J gave up 6 bases, with 11 bases separating them. The CDR3 is 14 residues long. CDR3 region: CASSPGQANSPLHF. CDR3 nucleotides: TGTGCCAGCAGCCCCGGACAAGCTAATTCACCCCTCCACTTT.

Written as DNA, the CDR3 is TGTGCCAGCAACATGAGGGGGCGAGAGACCCAGTACTTC. Residues: CASNMRGRETQYF. The chain is built from TRBV3-1 (or the pseudogene TRBV3-2) and TRBJ2-5; TRBD1 matches at 7 bases. There are 13 residues in the CDR3. The J segment lost 4 bases and the V segment lost 7 bases, leaving 6 bases of the junction unmatched. CDR1 is LGHDT and CDR2 is YNNKEL in the germline V gene (reference sequence).

V gene TRBV6-6 combines with J gene TRBJ2-7, with D maybe TRBD1 (5 bases). The germline V gene has CDR1 MNHNY and CDR2 SVGAGI (reference sequence). This CDR3 has 16 amino acids. The V gene lost 2 bases and the J gene lost 1 base, with 15 bases spanning the gap. This CDR3 reads CASSYPERQPSYEQYF. The CDR3 DNA reads as TGTGCCAGCAGTTACCCAGAACGACAGCCTTCCTACGAGCAGTACTTC.

The rearrangement joins TRBV7-3 to TRBJ2-5; 7 nucleotides agree with TRBD2. The germline CDR1 and CDR2 sequences are SGHTA and FQGTGA. This CDR3 comprises 16 residues. The V and J ends lost 5 bases and 2 bases, in that order; junction bases with no gene match: 11. The CDR3 DNA sequence: TGTGCCAGCAGCCATGGGAGGGTCGGGGTACAAGAGACCCAGTACTTC. Translation gives CASSHGRVGVQETQYF.

J is TRBJ1-6 and V is TRBV24-1, with D possibly being TRBD1 (6 bases). Germline V CDR1 and CDR2: KGHDR, SFDVKD. The germline V and J ends were trimmed by 6 bases and 8 bases, with 16 bases remaining between them. CDR3 size: 15 residues. CDR3 in amino acids: CATSLQGLGDSPLHF. CDR3 in DNA: TGTGCCACCAGTTTACAGGGACTTGGAGATTCACCCCTCCACTTT.

V is TRBV7-9 and J is TRBJ2-1, with no clear D. Between the trimmed V and J ends, which lost 5 bases and 9 bases, there was a span of 11 bases. CDR3 size: 12 residues. Germline values: CDR1 SEHNR, CDR2 FQNEAQ (reference sequence). The DNA of the CDR3 is TGTGCCAGCAGCCGTAGACCTGGTGAGCAGTTCTTC. Protein sequence: CASSRRPGEQFF.

The chain combines TRBV7-8 with TRBJ2-2; 11 nucleotides line up with TRBD2. Trimming at V came to 5 bases and at J to 5 bases, leaving 7 bases not matched to a gene. CDR1 is SGHVS and CDR2 is FQNEAQ in the germline V gene. The CDR3 length is 16 residues. CDR3: CASSIVRLAGTGELFF. Written as DNA, the CDR3 is TGTGCCAGCAGCATAGTGCGACTAGCGGGAACCGGGGAGCTGTTTTTT.

The genes are TRBV3-1 (or the pseudogene TRBV3-2) and TRBJ2-3, with 12 bases matching TRBD2. The junction had 10 bases not matched to a gene; V was cut back by 2 bases and J by 10 bases. The CDR3 loop spans 16 amino acids. The V gene's germline CDR1 is LGHDT and CDR2 YNNKEL (reference sequence). The CDR3 is CASSQPGLAGAHAQYF. In DNA, the CDR3 is TGTGCCAGCAGCCAACCGGGACTAGCGGGCGCGCATGCGCAGTATTTT.

This chain joins TRBV28 and TRBJ1-5, with 9 bases that match TRBD1. The CDR3 has 15 residues. Trimming cost V 6 bases and J 7 bases; bases outside gene matches: 10. CDR1 and CDR2 (germline): MDHEN, SYDVKM. CDR3 loop: CASRITGGSRQPQHF. CDR3 DNA: TGTGCCAGCAGGATTACAGGGGGCTCGCGGCAGCCCCAGCATTTT. Looking up the rest from reference TRBV28 and TRBJ1-5 gives the full variable domain: DVKVTQSSRYLVKRTGEKVFLECVQDMDHENMFWYRQDPGLGLRLIYFSYDVKMKEKGDIPEGYSVSREKKERFSLILESASTNQTSMYLCASRITGGSRQPQHFGDGTRLSIL.

There are a few counts of this clone. The chain combines TRBV18 with TRBJ2-7; no clear D. The CDR3 totals 16 residues. With 3 bases removed from V and 2 bases from J, the gap between germline ends came to 17 bases. From germline, CDR1 is KGHSH and CDR2 LQKENI. The DNA of the CDR3 is TGTGCCAGCTCACCCGGACGTAATGGAGCAGCCTACGAGCAGTACTTC. It specifies CASSPGRNGAAYEQYF.

CDR3 bases: TGTGCCAGTAGTTCCTCTTCGCATGGTTCACCCCTCCACTTT. Amino acids: CASSSSSHGSPLHF. V and J are TRBV19 and TRBJ1-6, with no clear D. CDR1 and CDR2 from the germline V gene are LNHDA and SQIVND (reference sequence). Trimming removed 5 bases at V and 9 bases at J, with 14 bases between. The CDR3 sequence is 14 residues long.

The chain joins TRBV12-3 or TRBV12-4 to TRBJ2-7; D is undetermined. This CDR3 is 13 amino acids long. The V and J ends lost 1 base and 5 bases respectively, with 9 bases between them. The CDR3 coding sequence is TGTGCCAGCAGTTTAGGCCCAGCGAACGAGCAGTACTTC. Its translation is CASSLGPANEQYF.

The chain recombines TRBV6-5 with TRBJ2-1, with D hard to call. Trimming removed 3 bases at V and 1 base at J, with 4 bases between. CDR1 and CDR2 from the germline V gene are MNHEY and SVGAGI. The CDR3 length is 13 residues. CDR3 protein: CASSYLSYNEQFF. CDR3 sequence (DNA): TGTGCCAGCAGTTATTTGTCCTACAATGAGCAGTTCTTC.

The chain employs TRBV5-4 and TRBJ2-1, with D unclear. Trimming pared 2 bases from V and 7 bases from J, leaving 10 bases between. The germline V gene has CDR1 SGHNT and CDR2 YYREEE (reference sequence). CDR3 length: 13 amino acids. CDR3 in amino acids: CASSFTSGNEQFF. CDR3 coding DNA: TGTGCCAGCAGCTTTACCTCTGGGAATGAGCAGTTCTTC.

The V call is TRBV6-5, the J call TRBJ2-3; 8 positions match TRBD2. The CDR3 extends over 15 amino acids. The V gene's germline CDR1 is MNHEY and CDR2 SVGAGI. With 8 bases clipped from V and 5 bases from J, the junction kept 12 bases outside the gene matches. The CDR3, as DNA: TGTGCCAGCGGCCGACGGCGGGAGGAAGGAGATACGCAGTATTTT. It encodes CASGRRREEGDTQYF.

The rearrangement uses TRBV19 and TRBJ1-2; D uncertain. Deletions cut 4 bases from V and 4 bases from J, with 19 bases between. From germline, CDR1 is LNHDA and CDR2 SQIVND (reference sequence). The CDR3 length is 16 residues. CDR3 sequence reads: CASSTPAGSMGYGYTF. Written as DNA, the CDR3 is TGTGCCAGTAGTACCCCCGCAGGTTCGATGGGCTATGGCTACACCTTC.